Listed here is a single T cell receptor beta chain. The antigen is not known. The V gene's germline CDR1 is MNHEY and CDR2 SMNVEV (reference sequence). This CDR3 is built from 16 residues. V was clipped by 2 bases and J by 3 bases, with 14 bases between them. Drawing of blood for sampling happened at baseline, at cycle 4 day 1, and at cycle 7 day 1. This record belongs to a study of OX40 agonist ivuxolimab in advanced cancers. Study details: Cancers in dose escalation were hepatocellular, melanoma, renal cell and head and neck. It was permissible to have had prior anti-PD-1, anti-PD-L1 or anti-CTLA-4 therapy, and about 40% had some.

Whole-study results and caveats: At 0.1 to 3.0 mg/kg, clonal expansion of CD4+ and CD8+ blood T cells had occurred by week 6.

The data were produced by immunoSEQ multiplex PCR, yet TCRdb's version contains in-frame clones alone and is incomplete. Among about 48,000 clones listed, 89% were seen once. The chain recombines TRBV27 with TRBJ2-1; D may be TRBD2 (6 bases). This receptor was obtained from an adult with an advanced solid tumor such as melanoma, head and neck, liver or kidney cancer. This material consisted of CD4+ or CD8+ T cells sorted from blood, taken in a trial of the OX40 agonist ivuxolimab. Written as DNA, the CDR3 is TGTGCCAGCAGTTTAGGGGGGAGTCCCTTCTACAATGAGCAGTTCTTC. Its translation is CASSLGGSPFYNEQFF.